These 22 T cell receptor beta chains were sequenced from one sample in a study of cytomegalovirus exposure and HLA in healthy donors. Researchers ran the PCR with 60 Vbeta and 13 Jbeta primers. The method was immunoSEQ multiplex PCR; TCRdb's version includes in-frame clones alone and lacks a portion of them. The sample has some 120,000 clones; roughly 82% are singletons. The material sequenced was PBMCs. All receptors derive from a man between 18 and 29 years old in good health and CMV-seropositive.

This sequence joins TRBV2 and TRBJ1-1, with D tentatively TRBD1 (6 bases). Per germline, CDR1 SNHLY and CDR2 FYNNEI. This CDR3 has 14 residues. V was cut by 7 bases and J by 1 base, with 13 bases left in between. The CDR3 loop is CASTQGLRNTEAFF. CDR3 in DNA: TGTGCCAGCACCCAGGGGCTTAGGAACACTGAAGCTTTCTTT.

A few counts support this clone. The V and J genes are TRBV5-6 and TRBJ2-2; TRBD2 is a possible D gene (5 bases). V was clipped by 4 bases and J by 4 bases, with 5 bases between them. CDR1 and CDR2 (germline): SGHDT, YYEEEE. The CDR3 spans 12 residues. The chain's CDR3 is CASSSGTGELFF. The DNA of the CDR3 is TGTGCCAGCAGCAGCGGCACCGGGGAGCTGTTTTTT.

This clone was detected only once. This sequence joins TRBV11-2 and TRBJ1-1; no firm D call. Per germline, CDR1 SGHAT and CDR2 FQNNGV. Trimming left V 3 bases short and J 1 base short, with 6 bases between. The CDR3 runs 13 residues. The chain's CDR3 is CASSLTGNTEAFF. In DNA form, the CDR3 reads TGTGCCAGCAGCTTGACGGGGAACACTGAAGCTTTCTTT. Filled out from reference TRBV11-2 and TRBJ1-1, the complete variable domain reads EAGVAQSPRYKIIEKRQSVAFWCNPISGHATLYWYQQILGQGPKLLIQFQNNGVVDDSQLPKDRFSAERLKGVDSTLKIQPAKLEDSAVYLCASSLTGNTEAFFGQGTRLTVV.

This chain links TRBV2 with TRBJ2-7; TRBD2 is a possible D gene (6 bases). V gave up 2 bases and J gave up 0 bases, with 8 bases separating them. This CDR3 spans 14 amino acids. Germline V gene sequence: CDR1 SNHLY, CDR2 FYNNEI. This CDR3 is CASSERDFSYEQYF. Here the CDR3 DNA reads TGTGCCAGCAGTGAAAGGGACTTCTCCTACGAGCAGTACTTC.

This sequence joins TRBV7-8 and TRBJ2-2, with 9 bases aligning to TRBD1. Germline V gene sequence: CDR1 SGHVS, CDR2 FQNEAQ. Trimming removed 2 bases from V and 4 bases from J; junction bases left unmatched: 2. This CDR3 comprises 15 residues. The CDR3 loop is CASSLRTGATGELFF. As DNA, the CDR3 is TGTGCCAGCAGCTTAAGGACAGGGGCCACCGGGGAGCTGTTTTTT. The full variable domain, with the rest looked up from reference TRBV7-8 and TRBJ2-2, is GAGVSQSPRYKVAKRGQDVALRCDPISGHVSLFWYQQALGQGPEFLTYFQNEAQLDKSGLPSDRFFAERPEGSVSTLKIQRTQQEDSAVYLCASSLRTGATGELFFGEGSRLTVL.

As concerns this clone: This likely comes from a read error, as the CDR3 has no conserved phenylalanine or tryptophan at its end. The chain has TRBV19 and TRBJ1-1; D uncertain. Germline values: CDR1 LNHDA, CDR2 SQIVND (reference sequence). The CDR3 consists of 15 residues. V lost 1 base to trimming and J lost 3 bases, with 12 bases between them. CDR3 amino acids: CASSIVWGKDTEAFL. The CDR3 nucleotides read TGTGCCAGTAGTATAGTTTGGGGTAAGGACACTGAAGCTTTCCTT.

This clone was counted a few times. In nucleotides, the CDR3 is TGCGCCAGCAGCATGGACAGGGTGGCTAACTATGGCTACACCTTC. Its translation: CASSMDRVANYGYTF. The chain employs TRBV5-1 and TRBJ1-2, with 8 nucleotides matching TRBD1. The ends lost 4 bases at V and 0 bases at J; junction bases unmatched: 5. The CDR3 is 15 amino acids. Germline V gene data show CDR1 as SGHRS and CDR2 as YFSETQ.

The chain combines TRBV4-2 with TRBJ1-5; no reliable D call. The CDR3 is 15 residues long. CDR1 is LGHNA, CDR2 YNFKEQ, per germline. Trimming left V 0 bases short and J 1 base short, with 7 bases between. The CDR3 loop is CASSQEWLSNQPQHF. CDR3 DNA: TGTGCCAGCAGCCAAGAGTGGCTGAGCAATCAGCCCCAGCATTTT.

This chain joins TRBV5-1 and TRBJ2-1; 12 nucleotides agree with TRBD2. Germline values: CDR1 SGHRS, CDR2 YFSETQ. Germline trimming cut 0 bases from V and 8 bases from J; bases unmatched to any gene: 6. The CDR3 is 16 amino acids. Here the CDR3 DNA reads TGCGCCAGCAGCTTGGGGTCTAGCGGGGGGGCACATGAGCAGTTCTTC. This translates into CASSLGSSGGAHEQFF.

CDR3 DNA sequence: TGTGCCAGTAGTTCCCGACAGGCGGGCGCATCAGATACGCAGTATTTT. It codes for CASSSRQAGASDTQYF. V and J are TRBV19 and TRBJ2-3, with D maybe TRBD1 (6 bases). Germline lookup yields CDR1 LNHDA and CDR2 SQIVND (reference sequence). The CDR3 contains 16 residues. The V end was cut by 5 bases, the J end by 4 bases, with 19 bases between.

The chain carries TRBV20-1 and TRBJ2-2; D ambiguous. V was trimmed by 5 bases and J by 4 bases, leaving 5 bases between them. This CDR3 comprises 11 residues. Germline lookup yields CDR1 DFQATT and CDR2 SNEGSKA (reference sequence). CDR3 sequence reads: CSAPTTGELFF. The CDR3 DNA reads TGCAGTGCTCCTACCACCGGGGAGCTGTTTTTT.

The CDR3 reads CAWSFGTGDYEQYF. The CDR3 nucleotides are TGTGCCTGGAGTTTCGGGACAGGAGACTACGAGCAGTACTTC. The rearrangement links TRBV30 to TRBJ2-7, with 8 bases fitting TRBD1. The germline CDR1 and CDR2 sequences are GTSNPN and SVGIG (reference sequence). Trimming removed 2 bases from V and 3 bases from J; junction bases left unmatched: 6. This CDR3 is built from 14 residues.

The CDR3 loop reads CASSLFQDSYNSPLHF. CDR3 DNA: TGTGCCAGCAGTTTATTCCAGGACTCCTATAATTCACCCCTCCACTTT. The rearrangement uses TRBV28 and TRBJ1-6, with D uncertain. Trimming stripped 1 base from V and 0 bases from J, with 7 bases between. The CDR3 is made up of 16 amino acids. Germline CDR1 reads MDHEN; CDR2 reads SYDVKM.

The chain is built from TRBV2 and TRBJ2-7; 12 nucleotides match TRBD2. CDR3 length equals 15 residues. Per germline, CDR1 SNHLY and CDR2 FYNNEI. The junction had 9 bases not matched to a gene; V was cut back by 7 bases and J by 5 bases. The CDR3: CASKDGLAGKNEQYF. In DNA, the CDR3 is TGTGCCAGCAAGGATGGACTAGCGGGAAAGAACGAGCAGTACTTC.

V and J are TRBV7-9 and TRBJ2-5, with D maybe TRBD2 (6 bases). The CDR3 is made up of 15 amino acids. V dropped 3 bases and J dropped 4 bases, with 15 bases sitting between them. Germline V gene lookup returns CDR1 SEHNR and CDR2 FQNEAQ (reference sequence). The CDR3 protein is CASSFAGWAGETQYF. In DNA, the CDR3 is TGTGCCAGCAGCTTCGCGGGATGGGCTGGAGAGACCCAGTACTTC.

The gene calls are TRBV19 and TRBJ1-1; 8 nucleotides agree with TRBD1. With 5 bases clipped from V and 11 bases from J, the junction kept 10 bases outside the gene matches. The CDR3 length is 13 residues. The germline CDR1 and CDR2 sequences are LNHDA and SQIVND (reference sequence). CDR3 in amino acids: CASSFRDRPAAFF. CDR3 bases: TGTGCCAGTAGTTTCCGGGACAGGCCTGCGGCTTTCTTT. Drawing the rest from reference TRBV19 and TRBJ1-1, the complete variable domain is DGGITQSPKYLFRKEGQNVTLSCEQNLNHDAMYWYRQDPGQGLRLIYYSQIVNDFQKGDIAEGYSVSREKKESFPLTVTSAQKNPTAFYLCASSFRDRPAAFFGQGTRLTVV.

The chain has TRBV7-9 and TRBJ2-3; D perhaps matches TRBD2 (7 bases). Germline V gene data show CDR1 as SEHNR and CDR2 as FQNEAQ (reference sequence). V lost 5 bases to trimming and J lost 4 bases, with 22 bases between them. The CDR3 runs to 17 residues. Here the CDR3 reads CASSPIYRGAGADTQYF. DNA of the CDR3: TGTGCCAGCAGCCCTATTTATCGGGGGGCGGGCGCAGATACGCAGTATTTT. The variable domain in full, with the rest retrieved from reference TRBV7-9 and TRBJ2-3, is DTGVSQNPRHKITKRGQNVTFRCDPISEHNRLYWYRQTLGQGPEFLTYFQNEAQLEKSRLLSDRFSAERPKGSFSTLEIQRTEQGDSAMYLCASSPIYRGAGADTQYFGPGTRLTVL.

CDR3 loop: CAWSVGVNQPQHF. CDR3 nucleotides: TGTGCCTGGAGTGTAGGGGTAAATCAGCCCCAGCATTTT. This sequence joins TRBV30 and TRBJ1-5, with a tentative D call TRBD1 (5 bases). This CDR3 has 13 residues. The V end lost 0 bases, the J end lost 4 bases, and 7 bases lay between the germline ends. Germline V gene lookup returns CDR1 GTSNPN and CDR2 SVGIG (reference sequence).

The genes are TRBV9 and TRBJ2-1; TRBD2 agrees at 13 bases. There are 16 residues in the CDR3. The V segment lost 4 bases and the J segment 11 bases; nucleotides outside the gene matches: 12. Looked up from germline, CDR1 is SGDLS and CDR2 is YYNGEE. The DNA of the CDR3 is TGTGCCAGCAGCTCAGGACTAGCGGGAGAAGGTAGTAAGCAGTTCTTC. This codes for CASSSGLAGEGSKQFF.

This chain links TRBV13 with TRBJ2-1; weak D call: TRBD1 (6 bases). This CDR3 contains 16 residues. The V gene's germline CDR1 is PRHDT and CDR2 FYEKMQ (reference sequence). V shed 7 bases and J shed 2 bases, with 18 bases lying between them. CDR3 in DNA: TGTGCCAGCACCGAACGGACAGTCACTCCCTACAATGAGCAGTTCTTC. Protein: CASTERTVTPYNEQFF.

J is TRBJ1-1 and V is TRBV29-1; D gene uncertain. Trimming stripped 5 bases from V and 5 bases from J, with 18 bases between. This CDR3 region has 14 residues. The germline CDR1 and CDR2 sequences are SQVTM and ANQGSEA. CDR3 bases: TGCAGCGTTCCCAAGAGGGAGTGGGAGACTGAAGCTTTCTTT. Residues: CSVPKREWETEAFF.

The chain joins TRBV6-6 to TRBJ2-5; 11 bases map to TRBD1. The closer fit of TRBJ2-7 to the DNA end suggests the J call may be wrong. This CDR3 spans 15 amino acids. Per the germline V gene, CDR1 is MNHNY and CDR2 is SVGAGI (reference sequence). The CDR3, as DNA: TGTGCCAGCAGTTACGAGGGACAGGGGGCCTACGAGCAGTACTTC. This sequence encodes CASSYEGQGAYEQYF.